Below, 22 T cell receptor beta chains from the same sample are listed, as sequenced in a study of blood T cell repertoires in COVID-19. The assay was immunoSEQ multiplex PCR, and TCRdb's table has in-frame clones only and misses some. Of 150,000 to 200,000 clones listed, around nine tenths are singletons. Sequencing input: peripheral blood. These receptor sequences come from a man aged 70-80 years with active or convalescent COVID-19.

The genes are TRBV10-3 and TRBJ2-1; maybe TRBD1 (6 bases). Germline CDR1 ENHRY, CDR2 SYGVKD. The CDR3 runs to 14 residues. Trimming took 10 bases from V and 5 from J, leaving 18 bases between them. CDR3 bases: TGTGCCACAAGACCCTGGACAGACAACAATGAGCAGTTCTTC. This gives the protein CATRPWTDNNEQFF.

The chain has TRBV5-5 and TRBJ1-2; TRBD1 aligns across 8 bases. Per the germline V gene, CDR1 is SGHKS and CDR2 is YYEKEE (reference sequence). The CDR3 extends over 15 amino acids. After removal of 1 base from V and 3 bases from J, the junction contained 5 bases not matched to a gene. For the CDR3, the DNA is TGTGCCAGCAGCTTGTCAGGGGGCGCTTACTATGGCTACACCTTC. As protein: CASSLSGGAYYGYTF.

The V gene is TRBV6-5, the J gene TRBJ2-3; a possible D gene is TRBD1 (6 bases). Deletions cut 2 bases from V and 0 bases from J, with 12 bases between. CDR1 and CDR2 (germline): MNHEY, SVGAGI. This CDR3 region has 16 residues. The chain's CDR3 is CASSYQAQGSTDTQYF. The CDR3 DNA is TGTGCCAGCAGTTACCAGGCACAGGGCAGCACAGATACGCAGTATTTT.

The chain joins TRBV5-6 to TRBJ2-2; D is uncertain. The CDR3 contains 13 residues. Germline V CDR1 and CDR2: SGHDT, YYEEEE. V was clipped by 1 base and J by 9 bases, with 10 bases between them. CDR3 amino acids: CASSLSSGRELFF. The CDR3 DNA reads TGTGCCAGCAGCTTGTCTTCAGGCCGGGAGCTGTTTTTT.

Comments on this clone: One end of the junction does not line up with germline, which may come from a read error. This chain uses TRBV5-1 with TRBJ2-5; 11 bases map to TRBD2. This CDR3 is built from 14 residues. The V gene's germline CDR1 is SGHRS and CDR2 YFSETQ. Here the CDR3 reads CASSLGTSGETQYF. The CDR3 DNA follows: TGCGCCAGCAGTTTGGGGACTAGCGGCGAGACCCAGTACTTC.

The CDR3: CASSLGGGGANTGELFF. As DNA, the CDR3 is TGTGCCAGCAGCTTAGGTGGCGGGGGGGCTAACACCGGGGAGCTGTTTTTT. V is TRBV11-3 and J is TRBJ2-2, with 9 bases matching TRBD2. J lost 2 bases, V lost 1 base, and 5 bases had no gene match. The length of the CDR3 is 17 residues. Germline values: CDR1 SGHNT, CDR2 YENEEA. The full variable domain, rest sourced from reference TRBV11-3 and TRBJ2-2, is EAGVVQSPRYKIIEKKQPVAFWCNPISGHNTLYWYLQNLGQGPELLIRYENEEAVDDSQLPKDRFSAERLKGVDSTLKIQPAELGDSAVYLCASSLGGGGANTGELFFGEGSRLTVL.

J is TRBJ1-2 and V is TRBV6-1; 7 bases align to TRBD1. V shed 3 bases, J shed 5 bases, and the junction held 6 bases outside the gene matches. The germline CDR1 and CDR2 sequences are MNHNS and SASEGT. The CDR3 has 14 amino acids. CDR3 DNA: TGTGCCAGCAGTGAGGGGACAGCGCAGTATGGCTACACCTTC. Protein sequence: CASSEGTAQYGYTF.

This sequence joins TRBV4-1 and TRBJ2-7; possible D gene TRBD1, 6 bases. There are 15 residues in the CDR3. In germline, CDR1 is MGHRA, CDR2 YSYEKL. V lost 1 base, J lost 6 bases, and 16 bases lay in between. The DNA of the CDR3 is TGCGCCAGCAGCCAAGTAGGACAGAGGATTCGCGAGCAGTACTTC. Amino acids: CASSQVGQRIREQYF.

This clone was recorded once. For the CDR3, the DNA is TGTGCCAGCAGCTTATTGGGACAGGGGGGCTATGGCTACACCTTC. This sequence encodes CASSLLGQGGYGYTF. The chain employs TRBV7-9 and TRBJ1-2, with 11 bases matching TRBD1. Losses at the gene ends were 2 bases for V and 4 bases for J; bases not matched to a gene: 3. The germline V gene has CDR1 SEHNR and CDR2 FQNEAQ (reference sequence). The CDR3 runs to 15 residues.

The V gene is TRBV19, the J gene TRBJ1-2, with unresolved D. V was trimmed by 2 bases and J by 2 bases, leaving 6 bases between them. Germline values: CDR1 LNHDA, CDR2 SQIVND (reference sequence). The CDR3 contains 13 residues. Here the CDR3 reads CASSITGNYGYTF. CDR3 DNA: TGTGCCAGTAGTATAACGGGGAACTATGGCTACACCTTC. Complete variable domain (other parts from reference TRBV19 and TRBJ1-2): DGGITQSPKYLFRKEGQNVTLSCEQNLNHDAMYWYRQDPGQGLRLIYYSQIVNDFQKGDIAEGYSVSREKKESFPLTVTSAQKNPTAFYLCASSITGNYGYTFGSGTRLTVV.

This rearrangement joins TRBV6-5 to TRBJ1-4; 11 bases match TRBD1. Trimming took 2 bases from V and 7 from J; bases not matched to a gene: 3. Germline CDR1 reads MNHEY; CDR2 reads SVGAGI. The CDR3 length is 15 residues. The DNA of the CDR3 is TGTGCCAGCAGTTACGCCGGGACAGGGGGTGAAAAACTGTTTTTT. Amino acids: CASSYAGTGGEKLFF.

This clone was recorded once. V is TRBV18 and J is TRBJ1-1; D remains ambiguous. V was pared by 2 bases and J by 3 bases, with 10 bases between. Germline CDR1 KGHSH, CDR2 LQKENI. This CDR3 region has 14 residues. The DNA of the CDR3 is TGTGCCAGCTCACCATTCGGCGGAGACACTGAAGCTTTCTTT. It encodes CASSPFGGDTEAFF.

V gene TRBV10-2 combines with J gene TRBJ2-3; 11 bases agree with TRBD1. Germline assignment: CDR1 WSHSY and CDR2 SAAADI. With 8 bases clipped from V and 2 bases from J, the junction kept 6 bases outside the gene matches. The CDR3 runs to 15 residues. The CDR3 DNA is TGCGCCAGCGGGGGACAGGGGGGGGACACAGATACGCAGTATTTT. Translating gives CASGGQGGDTDTQYF.

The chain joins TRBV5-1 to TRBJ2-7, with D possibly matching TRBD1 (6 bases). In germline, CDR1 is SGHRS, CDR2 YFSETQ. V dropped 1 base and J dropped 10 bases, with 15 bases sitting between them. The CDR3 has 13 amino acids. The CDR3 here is CASSLMGAWEQYF. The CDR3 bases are TGCGCCAGCAGCTTGATGGGGGCATGGGAACAGTACTTC.

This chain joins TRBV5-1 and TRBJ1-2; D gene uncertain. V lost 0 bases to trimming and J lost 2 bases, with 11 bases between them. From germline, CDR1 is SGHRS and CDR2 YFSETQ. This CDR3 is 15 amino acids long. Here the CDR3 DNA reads TGCGCCAGCAGCTTGGCCTTTGGGCAGAACTATGGCTACACCTTC. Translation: CASSLAFGQNYGYTF.

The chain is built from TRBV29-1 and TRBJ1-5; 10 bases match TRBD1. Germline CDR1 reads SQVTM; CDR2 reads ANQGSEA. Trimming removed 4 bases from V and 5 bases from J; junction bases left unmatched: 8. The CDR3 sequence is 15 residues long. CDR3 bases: TGCAGCGTTGTGCTATTGACAGGGGGCGATCAGCCCCAGCATTTT. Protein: CSVVLLTGGDQPQHF.

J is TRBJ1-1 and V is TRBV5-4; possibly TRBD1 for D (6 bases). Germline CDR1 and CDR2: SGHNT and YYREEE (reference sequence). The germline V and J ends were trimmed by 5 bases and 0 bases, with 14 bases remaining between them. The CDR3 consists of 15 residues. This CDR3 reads CASSRGGHLNTEAFF. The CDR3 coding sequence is TGTGCCAGCAGTCGAGGGGGACACTTGAACACTGAAGCTTTCTTT.

In DNA form, the CDR3 reads TGTGCCAGCTCACCCGGACAGGGGATTAGGGATGAGCAGTTCTTC. Protein product: CASSPGQGIRDEQFF. This chain connects TRBV18 to TRBJ2-1; 9 bases map to TRBD1. J gave up 8 bases and V 3 bases, and 8 bases lay outside the gene matches. The CDR3 length is 15 residues. CDR1 is KGHSH and CDR2 is LQKENI in the germline V gene.

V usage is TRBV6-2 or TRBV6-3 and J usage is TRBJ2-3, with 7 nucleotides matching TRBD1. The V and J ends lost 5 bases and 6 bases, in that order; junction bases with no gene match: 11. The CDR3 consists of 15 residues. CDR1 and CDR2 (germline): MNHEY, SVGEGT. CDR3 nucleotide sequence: TGTGCCAGCAGTCACCTCAAGCTGGGACAGGATACGCAGTATTTT. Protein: CASSHLKLGQDTQYF.

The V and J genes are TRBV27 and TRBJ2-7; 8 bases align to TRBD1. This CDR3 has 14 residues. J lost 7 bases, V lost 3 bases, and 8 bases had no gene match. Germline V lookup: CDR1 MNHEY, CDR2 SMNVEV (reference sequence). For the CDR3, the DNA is TGTGCCAGCAGTTTTGACAGGGGTTCGGGAGAGCAGTACTTC. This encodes CASSFDRGSGEQYF.

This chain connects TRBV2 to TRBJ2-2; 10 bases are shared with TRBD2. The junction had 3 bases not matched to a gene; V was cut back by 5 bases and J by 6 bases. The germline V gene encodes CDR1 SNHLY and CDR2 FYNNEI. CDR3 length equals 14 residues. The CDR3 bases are TGTGCCAGCAGTACTAGCGGGGTGTCCGGGGAGCTGTTTTTT. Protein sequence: CASSTSGVSGELFF.

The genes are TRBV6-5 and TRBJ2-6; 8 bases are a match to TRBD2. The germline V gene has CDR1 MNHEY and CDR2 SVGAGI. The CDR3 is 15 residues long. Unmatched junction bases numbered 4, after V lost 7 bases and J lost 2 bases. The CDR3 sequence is CASKNGGAGANVLTF. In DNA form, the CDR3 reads TGTGCCAGCAAAAACGGGGGGGCTGGGGCCAACGTCCTGACTTTC.